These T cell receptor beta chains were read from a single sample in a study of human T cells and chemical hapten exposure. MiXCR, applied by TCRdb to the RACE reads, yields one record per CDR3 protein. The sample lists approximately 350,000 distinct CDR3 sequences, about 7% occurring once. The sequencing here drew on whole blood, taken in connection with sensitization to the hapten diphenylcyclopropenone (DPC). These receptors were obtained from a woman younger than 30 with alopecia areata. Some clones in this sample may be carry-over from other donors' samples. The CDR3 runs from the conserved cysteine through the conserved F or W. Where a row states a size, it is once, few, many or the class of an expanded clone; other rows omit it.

cdr3_aa: CASSSVELNTEAFF
j_call: TRBJ1-1
v_call: TRBV7-9
cdr3_length: 14
clone_size: many

cdr3_aa: CASSADRGRNEQFF
j_call: TRBJ2-1
v_call: TRBV25-1
cdr3_length: 14
clone_size: many

cdr3_aa: CASSSGLAGGQLEKDEQFF
j_call: TRBJ2-1
v_call: TRBV27
cdr3_length: 19
clone_size: .

cdr3_aa: CASSPETGDNQPQHF
j_call: TRBJ1-5
v_call: TRBV5-1
cdr3_length: 15
clone_size: many

cdr3_aa: CASSLEGRGRNSPLHF
j_call: TRBJ1-6
v_call: TRBV5-1
cdr3_length: 16
clone_size: many

cdr3_aa: CATGDPGQGLEAFF
j_call: TRBJ1-1
v_call: TRBV18
cdr3_length: 14
clone_size: many

cdr3_aa: CASSLSGGVRPEAFF
j_call: TRBJ1-1
v_call: TRBV7-2
cdr3_length: 15
clone_size: many

cdr3_aa: CASRRTGANTGELFF
j_call: TRBJ2-2
v_call: TRBV7-2
cdr3_length: 15
clone_size: many

cdr3_aa: CASSMPPGANVLTF
j_call: TRBJ2-6
v_call: TRBV7-2
cdr3_length: 14
clone_size: many

cdr3_aa: CSVCVGDLANSPLHF
j_call: TRBJ1-6
v_call: TRBV29-1
cdr3_length: 15
clone_size: .

cdr3_aa: CSVVWGTTDTQYF
j_call: TRBJ2-3
v_call: TRBV29-1
cdr3_length: 13
clone_size: few

cdr3_aa: CSARSPTRGGTEAFF
j_call: TRBJ1-1
v_call: TRBV20-1
cdr3_length: 15
clone_size: many

cdr3_aa: CASSSTGTGEAFF
j_call: TRBJ1-1
v_call: TRBV7-9
cdr3_length: 13
clone_size: many

cdr3_aa: CASTPGGTIGAKNIQYF
j_call: TRBJ2-4
v_call: TRBV5-6
cdr3_length: 17
clone_size: few

cdr3_aa: CASSQGTGRNQPQHF
j_call: TRBJ1-5
v_call: TRBV4-3
cdr3_length: 15
clone_size: few

cdr3_aa: CASRPRLAGGFQRAYEQFF
j_call: TRBJ2-1
v_call: TRBV12-3/TRBV12-4
cdr3_length: 19
clone_size: many

cdr3_aa: CSSVSSYNEQFF
j_call: TRBJ2-1
v_call: TRBV20-1
cdr3_length: 12
clone_size: few

cdr3_aa: CASSLTDRADTQYF
j_call: TRBJ2-3
v_call: TRBV7-3
cdr3_length: 14
clone_size: .

cdr3_aa: CASRPPDRGAAFF
j_call: TRBJ1-1
v_call: TRBV3-1
cdr3_length: 13
clone_size: many

cdr3_aa: CASSQEAGGAYEQYF
j_call: TRBJ2-7
v_call: TRBV4-2
cdr3_length: 15
clone_size: few

cdr3_aa: CASAGAYEQYF
j_call: TRBJ2-7
v_call: TRBV12-5
cdr3_length: 11
clone_size: few

cdr3_aa: CASSSNRGLGSTGELFF
j_call: TRBJ2-2
v_call: TRBV27
cdr3_length: 17
clone_size: .

cdr3_aa: CASSLGDSYYEQYF
j_call: TRBJ2-7
v_call: TRBV12-3/TRBV12-4
cdr3_length: 14
clone_size: few

cdr3_aa: CASSLNGGGARETQYF
j_call: TRBJ2-5
v_call: TRBV7-3
cdr3_length: 16
clone_size: .

cdr3_aa: CASSPTGTGGLFSGNTIYF
j_call: TRBJ1-3
v_call: TRBV9
cdr3_length: 19
clone_size: many

cdr3_aa: CASSLEQGGNQPQHF
j_call: TRBJ1-5
v_call: TRBV18
cdr3_length: 15
clone_size: many

cdr3_aa: CASSVGPASYEQYF
j_call: TRBJ2-7
v_call: TRBV9
cdr3_length: 14
clone_size: .

cdr3_aa: CASSYSMTGVEQYF
j_call: TRBJ2-7
v_call: TRBV6-2/TRBV6-3
cdr3_length: 14
clone_size: .

cdr3_aa: CASSSRGYNSPLHF
j_call: TRBJ1-6
v_call: TRBV7-3
cdr3_length: 14
clone_size: many

cdr3_aa: CSARSGRDDPEQYF
j_call: TRBJ2-7
v_call: TRBV20-1
cdr3_length: 14
clone_size: .

cdr3_aa: CASSSLAGPESDTQYF
j_call: TRBJ2-3
v_call: TRBV7-2
cdr3_length: 16
clone_size: many

cdr3_aa: CSVSGTSGSYEQFF
j_call: TRBJ2-1
v_call: TRBV29-1
cdr3_length: 14
clone_size: few

cdr3_aa: CASSRGTVTSNTEAFF
j_call: TRBJ1-1
v_call: TRBV12-3/TRBV12-4
cdr3_length: 16
clone_size: .

cdr3_aa: CASSATPEGTDTQYF
j_call: TRBJ2-3
v_call: TRBV9
cdr3_length: 15
clone_size: few

cdr3_aa: CASSQVTGTYEQYF
j_call: TRBJ2-7
v_call: TRBV4-3
cdr3_length: 14
clone_size: .

cdr3_aa: CASRSTGAEGYGYTF
j_call: TRBJ1-2
v_call: TRBV28
cdr3_length: 15
clone_size: few

cdr3_aa: CASSGDRPPGAFF
j_call: TRBJ1-1
v_call: TRBV6-1
cdr3_length: 13
clone_size: .

cdr3_aa: CASSEGGALLNTQYF
j_call: TRBJ2-3
v_call: TRBV9
cdr3_length: 15
clone_size: many

cdr3_aa: CASSQQGVSNQPQHF
j_call: TRBJ1-5
v_call: TRBV3-1
cdr3_length: 15
clone_size: few

cdr3_aa: CATSWVEDNSPLHF
j_call: TRBJ1-6
v_call: TRBV6-5
cdr3_length: 14
clone_size: few

cdr3_aa: CASSQDVRNYGYTF
j_call: TRBJ1-2
v_call: TRBV4-2
cdr3_length: 14
clone_size: .

cdr3_aa: CATSRVLNEQFF
j_call: TRBJ2-1
v_call: TRBV15
cdr3_length: 12
clone_size: many

cdr3_aa: CASRPTASYEQYF
j_call: TRBJ2-7
v_call: TRBV5-1
cdr3_length: 13
clone_size: few

cdr3_aa: CASSSQGTGTEAFF
j_call: TRBJ1-1
v_call: TRBV5-4
cdr3_length: 14
clone_size: .

cdr3_aa: CASRAGVEQFF
j_call: TRBJ2-1
v_call: TRBV5-4
cdr3_length: 11
clone_size: few

cdr3_aa: CASSALAVSYNEQFF
j_call: TRBJ2-1
v_call: TRBV6-5
cdr3_length: 15
clone_size: few

cdr3_aa: CSVENWTDNEQFF
j_call: TRBJ2-1
v_call: TRBV29-1
cdr3_length: 13
clone_size: many

cdr3_aa: CASSKGIGTSGYEQYF
j_call: TRBJ2-7
v_call: TRBV6-5
cdr3_length: 16
clone_size: many

cdr3_aa: CAISELLSDQPQHF
j_call: TRBJ1-5
v_call: TRBV10-3
cdr3_length: 14
clone_size: few

cdr3_aa: CASSYVTAGELFF
j_call: TRBJ2-2
v_call: TRBV6-5
cdr3_length: 13
clone_size: .

cdr3_aa: CASSLSSGYTGELFF
j_call: TRBJ2-2
v_call: TRBV12-3/TRBV12-4
cdr3_length: 15
clone_size: many

cdr3_aa: CASSLQASGGNEQFF
j_call: TRBJ2-1
v_call: TRBV4-3
cdr3_length: 15
clone_size: few

cdr3_aa: CASSPDNSPLHF
j_call: TRBJ1-6
v_call: TRBV7-9
cdr3_length: 12
clone_size: few

cdr3_aa: CASSFKASYEQYF
j_call: TRBJ2-7
v_call: TRBV12-3/TRBV12-4
cdr3_length: 13
clone_size: few

cdr3_aa: CASSLEGARTSPGYTF
j_call: TRBJ1-2
v_call: TRBV5-5
cdr3_length: 16
clone_size: .

cdr3_aa: CASSQETGTNYGYTF
j_call: TRBJ1-2
v_call: TRBV3-1
cdr3_length: 15
clone_size: many

cdr3_aa: CATSGQLNQPQHF
j_call: TRBJ1-5
v_call: TRBV6-5
cdr3_length: 13
clone_size: .

cdr3_aa: CASSQDGAGGPVGDTQYF
j_call: TRBJ2-3
v_call: TRBV4-3
cdr3_length: 18
clone_size: few

cdr3_aa: CASSRQPGTGRAEQFF
j_call: TRBJ2-1
v_call: TRBV7-2
cdr3_length: 16
clone_size: few